Listed here are 24 T cell receptor beta chains from one sample, sequenced in a study of T cell responses to AZD1222 COVID-19 vaccine. The table came from immunoSEQ multiplex PCR; TCRdb's copy has only in-frame clones and leaves some out. In the table there are over 120,000 clones, roughly 87% of which are singletons. The sequenced sample was peripheral blood, obtained 28 days after the second dose of the MenACWY control vaccine. Receptor source: an adult who received the MenACWY meningococcal vaccine as a control.

The chain joins TRBV12-3 or TRBV12-4 to TRBJ1-1; no definite D call. The CDR3 has 11 residues. V was clipped by 3 bases and J by 3 bases, with 2 bases between them. The CDR3: CASSFDTEAFF. The CDR3 coding sequence is TGTGCCAGCAGTTTTGACACTGAAGCTTTCTTT.

The rearrangement links TRBV4-1 to TRBJ2-1, with D tentatively TRBD1 or TRBD2 (5 bases each). The CDR3 loop spans 16 amino acids. The germline gives CDR1 MGHRA, CDR2 YSYEKL. Trimming left V 2 bases short and J 5 bases short, with 16 bases between. The CDR3 region is CASSQRDASDHNEQFF. CDR3 sequence (DNA): TGCGCCAGCAGCCAAAGGGACGCCTCCGACCACAATGAGCAGTTCTTC.

The V gene is TRBV2, the J gene TRBJ1-6, with no clear D. From germline, CDR1 is SNHLY and CDR2 FYNNEI. This CDR3 has 17 residues. V shed 3 bases and J shed 7 bases, with 19 bases lying between them. CDR3 in amino acids: CASSEGRGGLGNSPLHF. The CDR3 nucleotides are TGTGCCAGCAGTGAGGGTCGAGGAGGGCTGGGGAATTCACCCCTCCACTTT. Combining the CDR3 with reference TRBV2 and TRBJ1-6 gives the whole variable domain EPEVTQTPSHQVTQMGQEVILRCVPISNHLYFYWYRQILGQKVEFLVSFYNNEISEKSEIFDDQFSVERPDGSNFTLKIRSTKLEDSAMYFCASSEGRGGLGNSPLHFGNGTRLTVT.

The chain is built from TRBV28 and TRBJ1-3; the match to TRBD1 covers 9 bases. V was pared by 5 bases and J by 8 bases, with 7 bases of the junction left unmatched. Looked up from germline, CDR1 is MDHEN and CDR2 is SYDVKM. The CDR3 has 14 residues. CDR3 DNA: TGTGCCAGCAGTATTACAGGGGGCTGGGACACCATATATTTT. Protein product: CASSITGGWDTIYF.

This chain connects TRBV28 to TRBJ1-1; 9 nucleotides align to TRBD1. CDR3 length: 12 amino acids. Germline V gene data show CDR1 as MDHEN and CDR2 as SYDVKM. V shed 6 bases and J 6 bases; nucleotides not matched to a gene: 2. The CDR3 loop reads CASSWDRAEAFF. As DNA, the CDR3 is TGTGCCAGCAGCTGGGACAGGGCTGAAGCTTTCTTT.

This sequence joins TRBV24-1 and TRBJ1-3; D gene unclear. Germline V gene sequence: CDR1 KGHDR, CDR2 SFDVKD. This CDR3 region has 13 residues. Trimming took off 6 bases at V and 2 bases at J, with 7 bases between the two ends. CDR3 protein: CATSRGAGNTIYF. The CDR3 DNA follows: TGTGCCACCAGTCGTGGGGCTGGAAACACCATATATTTT.

This chain uses TRBV19 with TRBJ2-7; 8 nucleotides line up with TRBD2. V gave up 6 bases and J gave up 1 base; unmatched junction bases: 8. This CDR3 is 15 amino acids long. CDR1 is LNHDA and CDR2 is SQIVND in the germline V gene (reference sequence). CDR3 protein: CASSPGLAGSYEQYF. Here the CDR3 DNA reads TGTGCCAGTAGCCCGGGGCTAGCGGGTTCCTACGAGCAGTACTTC.

The chain has TRBV27 and TRBJ2-3; D is uncertain. In germline, CDR1 is MNHEY, CDR2 SMNVEV (reference sequence). V lost 5 bases to trimming and J lost 1 base, with 13 bases between them. This CDR3 comprises 15 residues. CDR3 loop: CASSPRTARTDTQYF. The CDR3 region has the DNA TGTGCCAGCAGTCCCAGGACGGCCCGCACAGATACGCAGTATTTT.

The V gene is TRBV2, the J gene TRBJ2-7, with D perhaps being TRBD1 or TRBD2 (5 bases each). Germline CDR1 SNHLY, CDR2 FYNNEI. CDR3 size: 13 residues. The V gene lost 5 bases and the J gene lost 2 bases, with 10 bases spanning the gap. CDR3 sequence: CASSWDGTYEQYF. The CDR3 region has the DNA TGTGCCAGCAGTTGGGACGGAACCTACGAGCAGTACTTC.

V usage is TRBV5-1 and J usage is TRBJ2-4, with TRBD2 matching 9 bases. This CDR3 has 13 residues. Germline V CDR1 and CDR2: SGHRS, YFSETQ. With V trimmed by 7 bases and J by 8 bases, 7 bases remained unmatched. CDR3 coding DNA: TGCGCCAGCGGCTCTAGCGGGGAGGACATTCAGTACTTC. Protein sequence: CASGSSGEDIQYF. The full variable domain, completed using reference TRBV5-1 and TRBJ2-4, is KAGVTQTPRYLIKTRGQQVTLSCSPISGHRSVSWYQQTPGQGLQFLFEYFSETQRNKGNFPGRFSGRQFSNSRSEMNVSTLELGDSALYLCASGSSGEDIQYFGAGTRLSVL.

The chain has TRBV6-2 or TRBV6-3 and TRBJ2-7; 7 positions agree with TRBD1. Germline V gives CDR1 MNHEY, CDR2 SVGEGT. V trimming: 5 bases; J trimming: 4 bases; junction bases outside the gene matches: 8. There are 14 residues in the CDR3. The CDR3 loop is CASSARQGWYEQYF. The CDR3 coding sequence is TGTGCCAGCAGTGCGCGACAGGGTTGGTACGAGCAGTACTTC.

The chain combines TRBV23-1 with TRBJ2-2; D remains ambiguous. TRBV23-1 is filed as an ORF, its function uncertain. The CDR3 totals 15 residues. V lost 4 bases, J lost 0 bases, and 9 bases lay in between. DNA of the CDR3: TGCGCCAGCAGTCTGGACGGAGCGAACACCGGGGAGCTGTTTTTT. Residues: CASSLDGANTGELFF.

V and J are TRBV15 and TRBJ1-1, with D maybe TRBD1 (5 bases). The ends were cut back, 0 bases at V and 8 bases at J, with 13 bases in the middle. The CDR3 loop spans 14 amino acids. The V gene's germline CDR1 is LNHNV and CDR2 YYDKDF (reference sequence). The CDR3 loop reads CATSRDTRGVEAFF. The CDR3 DNA follows: TGTGCCACCAGCAGAGATACACGGGGCGTGGAAGCTTTCTTT.

The chain employs TRBV7-2 and TRBJ2-7; 13 nucleotides match TRBD2. Germline CDR1 reads SGHTA; CDR2 reads FQGNSA. V gave up 3 bases and J gave up 0 bases; unmatched junction bases: 2. The CDR3 contains 16 residues. CDR3 amino acids: CASSLTSGGFSYEQYF. The CDR3 DNA reads TGTGCCAGCAGCTTGACTAGCGGGGGGTTCTCCTACGAGCAGTACTTC.

V is TRBV10-3 and J is TRBJ2-7; a weak D match, TRBD2 (5 bases). The V end lost 6 bases, the J end lost 0 bases, and 15 bases lay between the germline ends. Per the germline V gene, CDR1 is ENHRY and CDR2 is SYGVKD. The CDR3 consists of 15 residues. The CDR3 here is CAIRPGIEASYEQYF. CDR3 DNA sequence: TGTGCCATCAGACCGGGGATAGAAGCCTCCTACGAGCAGTACTTC.

The rearrangement uses TRBV19 and TRBJ1-6, with D hard to call. V dropped 5 bases and J dropped 2 bases, with 13 bases sitting between them. Germline-derived CDR1 and CDR2 are LNHDA and SQIVND (reference sequence). This CDR3 has 16 residues. Here the CDR3 reads CASSLRPGPYNSPLHF. CDR3 nucleotides: TGTGCCAGTAGTCTCAGACCTGGTCCCTATAATTCACCCCTCCACTTT.

The V gene is TRBV6-5, the J gene TRBJ1-6; 8 bases are a match to TRBD1. The V gene's germline CDR1 is MNHEY and CDR2 SVGAGI. This CDR3 has 15 amino acids. V lost 6 bases and J lost 10; bases outside the gene matches: 11. The CDR3 DNA reads as TGTGCCAGCAGGCCTAGACAGGGGCTAAGCTCACCCCTCCACTTT. Its translation is CASRPRQGLSSPLHF.

This chain joins TRBV5-1 and TRBJ2-3; TRBD2 agrees at 10 bases. The ends lost 5 bases at V and 1 base at J; junction bases unmatched: 1. Germline CDR1 SGHRS, CDR2 YFSETQ. The CDR3 has 14 residues. The CDR3 spells CASSLAGGTDTQYF. The CDR3 DNA follows: TGCGCCAGCAGTCTAGCGGGAGGCACAGATACGCAGTATTTT.

The CDR3 spells CASKGFSGSERSYEQYF. CDR3 bases: TGTGCCAGCAAGGGGTTTAGCGGGAGTGAGCGTTCCTACGAGCAGTACTTC. The chain has TRBV28 and TRBJ2-7; 9 bases are a match to TRBD2. The CDR3 covers 17 residues. Per the germline V gene, CDR1 is MDHEN and CDR2 is SYDVKM. V shed 7 bases and J 1 base; nucleotides not matched to a gene: 14.

This clone was seen only a few times. This chain links TRBV6-5 with TRBJ1-5, with TRBD1 matching 8 bases. With V trimmed by 5 bases and J by 10 bases, 13 bases remained unmatched. This CDR3 contains 15 residues. The germline gives CDR1 MNHEY, CDR2 SVGAGI. The CDR3 bases are TGTGCCAGCAGTAATATCCGACAGGGGAGCGGCCCCCAGCATTTT. Amino acids: CASSNIRQGSGPQHF.

This clone was recorded only once. The chain recombines TRBV18 with TRBJ1-1; weak D call: TRBD1 (5 bases). V lost 3 bases and J 4 bases, leaving 12 bases between the germline ends. Germline V CDR1 and CDR2: KGHSH, LQKENI. This CDR3 contains 14 residues. CDR3 amino acids: CASSPAQVGTEAFF. DNA for the CDR3: TGTGCCAGCTCACCCGCACAGGTCGGCACTGAAGCTTTCTTT.

The gene calls are TRBV20-1 and TRBJ1-6; D is undetermined. V lost 3 bases to trimming and J lost 7 bases, with 10 bases between them. CDR3 length: 13 amino acids. Germline CDR1 is DFQATT and CDR2 is SNEGSKA (reference sequence). CDR3: CSASRGGNSPLHF. The CDR3 region has the DNA TGCAGTGCTAGTCGGGGTGGCAATTCACCCCTCCACTTT.

The V call is TRBV29-1, the J call TRBJ2-1; unclear D gene. Germline V gives CDR1 SQVTM, CDR2 ANQGSEA. The V end was cut by 3 bases, the J end by 3 bases, with 9 bases between. The CDR3 sequence is 13 residues long. DNA of the CDR3: TGCAGCGTTGAGGCCCCGGGCTACAATGAGCAGTTCTTC. Translating gives CSVEAPGYNEQFF.

This clone was recorded only once. The chain employs TRBV27 and TRBJ2-2; 7 nucleotides agree with TRBD2. J was trimmed by 7 bases and V by 0 bases; bases with no gene match: 2. This CDR3 has 14 residues. Per the germline V gene, CDR1 is MNHEY and CDR2 is SMNVEV (reference sequence). The CDR3 protein is CASSLSGGDGELFF. CDR3 DNA sequence: TGTGCCAGCAGTTTATCTGGGGGGGACGGGGAGCTGTTTTTT.